This entry features one T cell receptor (beta chain) sequence. Its antigen remains unknown. This entry is derived from a study of cytomegalovirus exposure and HLA in healthy donors. Here immunoSEQ multiplex PCR was the method, and the copy in TCRdb shows in-frame clones only, minus some. The sample yields 280,000 or so clones, over 75% seen once. The CDR3 totals 12 residues. CDR1 is SGHTA and CDR2 is FQGNSA in the germline V gene. V dropped 2 bases and J dropped 13 bases, with 13 bases sitting between them. Study outcomes and limitations: That first-cohort TCR clusters tended to co-occur in the roughly 110 validation repertoires was found in a later analysis. The listing of some 170 TCR beta chains classed them as cytomegalovirus-associated. Specificity of a few CMV-associated chains for CMV antigens was verified in vitro.

V usage is TRBV7-2 and J usage is TRBJ2-3; possible D gene TRBD2, 5 bases. What was sequenced was PBMCs. The clonotype originates from a woman aged 18-29 years in good health and CMV-seronegative. The CDR3 is CASSLPGLEEYF. The CDR3 nucleotides read TGTGCCAGCAGCTTACCAGGACTTGAAGAGTATTTT.